This T cell receptor beta chain was observed in a study of technical replicates of blood from several donors. Looked up from germline, CDR1 is SQVTM and CDR2 is ANQGSEA. The CDR3 spans 13 residues. Trimming left V 4 bases short and J 4 bases short, with 11 bases between. Method: immunoSEQ multiplex PCR; TCRdb's copy keeps in-frame clones and lacks some. The profile covers about 69,000 clones, with about 87% appearing a single time and roughly 4.8% taken by the ten largest. The sequence was collected from a human donor in good health. Some clones in this sample may be carry-over from other donors' samples. The sequencing input was PBMCs. The chain recombines TRBV29-1 with TRBJ1-3; maybe TRBD1 (6 bases). The CDR3 is CSVAQGAGNTIYF. The CDR3 DNA follows: TGCAGCGTTGCACAGGGTGCGGGAAACACCATATATTTT.